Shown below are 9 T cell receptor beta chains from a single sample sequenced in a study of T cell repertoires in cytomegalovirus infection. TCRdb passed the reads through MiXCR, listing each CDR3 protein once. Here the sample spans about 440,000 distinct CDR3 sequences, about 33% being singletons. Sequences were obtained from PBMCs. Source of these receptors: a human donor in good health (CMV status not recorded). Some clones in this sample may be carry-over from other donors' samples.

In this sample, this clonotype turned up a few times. The CDR3 loop is CSARRSSYEQYF. The CDR3 coding sequence is TGCAGTGCGAGGCGATCATCCTACGAGCAGTACTTC. The gene calls are TRBV20-1 and TRBJ2-7; D is unclear. Germline loops: CDR1 DFQATT, CDR2 SNEGSKA (reference sequence). Trimming left V 6 bases short and J 1 base short, with 10 bases between. The CDR3 is 12 residues long.

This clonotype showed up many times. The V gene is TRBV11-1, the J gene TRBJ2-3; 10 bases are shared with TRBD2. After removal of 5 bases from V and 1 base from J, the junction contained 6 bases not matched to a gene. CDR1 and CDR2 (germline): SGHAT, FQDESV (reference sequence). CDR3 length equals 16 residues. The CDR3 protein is CASSIRLAGGTDTQYF. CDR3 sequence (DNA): TGTGCCAGCAGCATAAGACTAGCGGGCGGCACAGATACGCAGTATTTT.

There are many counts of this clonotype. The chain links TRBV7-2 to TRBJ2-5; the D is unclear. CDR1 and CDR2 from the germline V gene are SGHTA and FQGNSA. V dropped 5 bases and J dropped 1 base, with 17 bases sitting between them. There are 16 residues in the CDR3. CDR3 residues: CASSPQYGLSQETQYF. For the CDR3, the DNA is TGTGCCAGCAGCCCCCAGTACGGGCTCTCCCAAGAGACCCAGTACTTC.

The CDR3 DNA reads as TGTGCCTGGACACAGGGGAGAAGCACAGATACGCAGTATTTT. Translating gives CAWTQGRSTDTQYF. V usage is TRBV30 and J usage is TRBJ2-3; TRBD1 agrees at 7 bases. The CDR3 sequence is 14 residues long. V was clipped by 4 bases and J by 0 bases; unmatched bases: 4. Germline V gene data show CDR1 as GTSNPN and CDR2 as SVGIG (reference sequence). Using reference TRBV30 and TRBJ2-3 for the parts outside the CDR3, the full variable domain is SQTIHQWPATLVQPVGSPLSLECTVEGTSNPNLYWYRQAAGRGLQLLFYSVGIGQISSEVPQNLSASRPQDRQFILSSKKLLLSDSGFYLCAWTQGRSTDTQYFGPGTRLTVL.

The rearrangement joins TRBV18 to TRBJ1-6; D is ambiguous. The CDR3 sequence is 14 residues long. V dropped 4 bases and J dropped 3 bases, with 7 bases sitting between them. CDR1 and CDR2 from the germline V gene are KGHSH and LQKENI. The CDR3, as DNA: TGTGCCAGCTCACGTCTTTTCTATAATTCACCCCTCCACTTT. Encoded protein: CASSRLFYNSPLHF.

The CDR3 here is CASSTRAGLGGGPGDTQYF. CDR3 DNA: TGTGCCAGTAGTACCCGAGCGGGGTTAGGCGGGGGACCAGGAGATACGCAGTATTTT. The chain links TRBV19 to TRBJ2-3; 7 bases are a match to TRBD2. Losses at the gene ends were 4 bases for V and 5 bases for J; bases not matched to a gene: 21. The length of the CDR3 is 19 residues. The germline V gene has CDR1 LNHDA and CDR2 SQIVND (reference sequence).

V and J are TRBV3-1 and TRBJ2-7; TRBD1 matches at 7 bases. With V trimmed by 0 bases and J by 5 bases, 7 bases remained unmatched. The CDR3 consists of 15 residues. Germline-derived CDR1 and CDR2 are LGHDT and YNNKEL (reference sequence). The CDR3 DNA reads TGTGCCAGCAGCCAAGAACTAATAGGGGGCGACGAGCAGTACTTC. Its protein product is CASSQELIGGDEQYF.

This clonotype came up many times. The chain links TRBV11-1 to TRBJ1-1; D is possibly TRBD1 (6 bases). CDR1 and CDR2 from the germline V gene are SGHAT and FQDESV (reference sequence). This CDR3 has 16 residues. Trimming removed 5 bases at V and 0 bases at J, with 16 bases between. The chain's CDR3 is CASSLTGLHMNTEAFF. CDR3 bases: TGTGCCAGCAGCCTCACAGGGCTTCACATGAACACTGAAGCTTTCTTT.

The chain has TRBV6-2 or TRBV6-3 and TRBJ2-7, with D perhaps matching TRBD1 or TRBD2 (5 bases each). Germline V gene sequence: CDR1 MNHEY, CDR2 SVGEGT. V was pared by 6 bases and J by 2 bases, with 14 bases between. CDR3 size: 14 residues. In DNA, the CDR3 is TGTGCCAGCAGCCGGGACGTACGCCCCTACGAGCAGTACTTC. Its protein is CASSRDVRPYEQYF.